One T cell receptor beta chain is described in this entry. Its specificity is unknown. Germline V gene data show CDR1 as KGHSH and CDR2 as LQKENI. The CDR3 has 16 amino acids. Trimming took 3 bases from V and 7 from J; bases not matched to a gene: 11. The sample is drawn from a study of T cell responses to AZD1222 COVID-19 vaccine. Study-level findings and limits: Seropositivity was recorded at baseline in only a handful of AZD1222 recipients.

The protocol was immunoSEQ multiplex PCR, while the TCRdb copy is restricted to in-frame clones and leaves out a portion. The repertoire holds 65,000 to 70,000 clones, approximately 87% seen once, with approximately 23% in the top ten. The source is an adult who received the AZD1222 COVID-19 vaccine. The rearrangement joins TRBV18 to TRBJ1-5; 8 bases align to TRBD1. Sequences were derived from peripheral blood, sampled 28 days after the second AZD1222 dose. The CDR3 DNA reads as TGTGCCAGCTCACCCACGACCAGGGGGCGCGACCAGCCCCAGCATTTT. Translating gives CASSPTTRGRDQPQHF.